The 5 T cell receptor beta chains given below trace back to one sample, sequenced in a study of blood T cells in healthy people across ages. A sample-barcoded 5' primer and a J-beta primer mix were used in a second PCR of roughly 6 to 12 cycles. TCRdb redid the calling of the 5' RACE reads with MiXCR, one entry per CDR3 protein. The sample has 1.5 million to 2 million distinct CDR3 sequences; about 30% are singletons. Sequenced input: blood. The receptors originated from a woman aged 25 to 39 in good health.

This sequence joins TRBV6-5 and TRBJ1-2; 7 bases match TRBD1. The CDR3 contains 14 residues. The J segment lost 4 bases and the V segment lost 2 bases, leaving 4 bases of the junction unmatched. The germline gives CDR1 MNHEY, CDR2 SVGAGI. In nucleotides, the CDR3 is TGTGCCAGCAGTTACAGGACAGGCCTCTATGGCTACACCTTC. It yields the protein CASSYRTGLYGYTF.

This clonotype occurred a few times. The V call is TRBV4-1, the J call TRBJ2-1; perhaps TRBD2 as D (6 bases). CDR3 size: 15 residues. V lost 4 bases to trimming and J lost 8 bases, with 18 bases between them. The germline gives CDR1 MGHRA, CDR2 YSYEKL. The CDR3 bases are TGCGCCAGCAGCCCCCTGGGCGGGGTTAGGTATGAGCAGTTCTTC. Protein: CASSPLGGVRYEQFF.

This clonotype showed up just once. This chain connects TRBV20-1 to TRBJ1-3; D gene unclear. The CDR3 covers 13 residues. The germline CDR1 and CDR2 sequences are DFQATT and SNEGSKA (reference sequence). V was clipped by 3 bases and J by 2 bases, with 8 bases between them. The CDR3 is CSARKKPGNTIYF. DNA for the CDR3: TGCAGTGCTAGGAAGAAACCTGGAAACACCATATATTTT.

As to this clonotype: The junction departs from the called germline gene at one end, perhaps through a read error. Written as DNA, the CDR3 is TGTGCCAGCAGTCCCCTCATCCGCGCCACCGGGGAACTGTTTTTT. It specifies CASSPLIRATGELFF. The chain employs TRBV27 and TRBJ2-2, with D possibly matching TRBD2 (5 bases). CDR1 is MNHEY and CDR2 is SMNVEV in the germline V gene (reference sequence). This CDR3 has 15 residues.

The chain recombines TRBV5-1 with TRBJ1-2; 9 bases fit TRBD1. The CDR3 spans 14 residues. From germline, CDR1 is SGHRS and CDR2 YFSETQ. Germline trimming cut 0 bases from V and 8 bases from J; bases unmatched to any gene: 5. CDR3 DNA sequence: TGCGCCAGCAGCTTGGGGGGGACAGGGACCGGCTACACCTTC. Its translation: CASSLGGTGTGYTF.